This record covers a single T cell receptor (beta chain). The data stem from a study of shared T cell receptors in the human thymus. Some clones are missing from TCRdb's copy, which holds only in-frame ones; the method was immunoSEQ multiplex PCR. The data contain some 760,000 clones, roughly 88% of them singletons. The sample was also reused in another study, on human thymus T cells. That source adds: It was from resections taken during corrective heart surgery that the thymus tissue came. Thymic repertoires from unrelated individuals overlapped highly, related research reported.

The origin of this receptor is a girl under three years old with a congenital heart defect. The specimen was thymocytes.

Here the CDR3 reads CASSLDLPGRENTEAFF. For the CDR3, the DNA is TGTGCCAGCAGCTTAGATCTGCCCGGTCGAGAGAACACTGAAGCTTTCTTT. The rearrangement links TRBV11-2 to TRBJ1-1; D ambiguous. The CDR3 has 17 residues. CDR1 is SGHAT and CDR2 is FQNNGV in the germline V gene. The V end lost 0 bases, the J end lost 1 base, and 15 bases lay between the germline ends. The entire variable domain, with the rest obtained from reference TRBV11-2 and TRBJ1-1, is as follows: EAGVAQSPRYKIIEKRQSVAFWCNPISGHATLYWYQQILGQGPKLLIQFQNNGVVDDSQLPKDRFSAERLKGVDSTLKIQPAKLEDSAVYLCASSLDLPGRENTEAFFGQGTRLTVV.